This T cell receptor beta chain emerged from a study of control samples from healthy donors and cancer patients (dated by TCRdb to about 2020). The library was produced with the immunoSEQ multiplex PCR assay. TCRdb mirrors the immuneACCESS table, restricted to in-frame sequences. Some clones are absent from its copies; in checked studies, under half trace to an unresolved V gene, and the reason for the others is unknown. This sample has roughly 26,000 clones in its table, and 82% of those were observed once. The ten most abundant clones make up under 30% of the sample. V loses 3 bases of germline sequence and J loses 1 base, and the interval between the two ends is 12 bases. From the cysteine up to the phenylalanine, the CDR3 has a length of 15 residues. The read is trimmed to its CDR3 DNA, 45 bases read in frame from base 1. The CDR1 and CDR2 encoded by the germline V gene (reference sequence) are MNHEY and SMNVEV.

As regards this clone: Its antigen is still unknown. The sample holds no much larger clone one base away, and base qualities are not on file.

The TCR comes from a man aged 60 to 69 with colorectal cancer. Material for sequencing was PBMCs. The rearrangement joined TRBV27 to TRBJ1-1, and TRBD1 may be the D gene, going by 6 matching bases. The base sequence is TGTGCCAGCAGTTTCGACAGGCAGAGGAACACTGAAGCTTTCTTT. This is translated as CASSFDRQRNTEAFF.